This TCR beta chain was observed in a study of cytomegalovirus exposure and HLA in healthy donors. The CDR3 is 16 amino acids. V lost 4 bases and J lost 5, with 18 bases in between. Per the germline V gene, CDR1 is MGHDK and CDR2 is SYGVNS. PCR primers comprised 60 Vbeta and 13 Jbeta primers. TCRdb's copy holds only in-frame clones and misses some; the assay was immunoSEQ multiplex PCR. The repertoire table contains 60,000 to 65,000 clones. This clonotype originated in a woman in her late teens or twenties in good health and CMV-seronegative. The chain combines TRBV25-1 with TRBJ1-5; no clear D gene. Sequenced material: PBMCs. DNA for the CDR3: TGTGCCAGCAGTGGAGGTACTAAGAGCGGGTATCAGCCCCAGCATTTT. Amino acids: CASSGGTKSGYQPQHF.